Sequencing of this TCR beta chain was carried out in a study of OX40 agonist ivuxolimab in advanced cancers. In the study overall: Allowance was made for prior anti-PD-1, anti-PD-L1 or anti-CTLA-4 therapy, and 40% to 45% had some.

V shed 3 bases and J shed 0 bases, with 12 bases lying between them. CDR3 length: 17 residues. Germline V gives CDR1 SGHAT, CDR2 FQNNGV. Profiled with immunoSEQ multiplex PCR; TCRdb holds only in-frame clones, not every one. The sample has tens of thousands of clones; around 90% are singletons. Cycle 7 day 1, cycle 4 day 1, and baseline were the timepoints at which blood was sampled. Sequencing used CD4+ or CD8+ T cells sorted from blood, obtained in a trial of the OX40 agonist ivuxolimab. This receptor was obtained from an adult with an advanced solid tumor such as melanoma, head and neck, liver or kidney cancer. V usage is TRBV11-2 and J usage is TRBJ2-6; D not resolved. The CDR3 bases are TGTGCCAGCAGCTTTAACAGTTTATCCTCTGGGGCCAACGTCCTGACTTTC. Translated: CASSFNSLSSGANVLTF.